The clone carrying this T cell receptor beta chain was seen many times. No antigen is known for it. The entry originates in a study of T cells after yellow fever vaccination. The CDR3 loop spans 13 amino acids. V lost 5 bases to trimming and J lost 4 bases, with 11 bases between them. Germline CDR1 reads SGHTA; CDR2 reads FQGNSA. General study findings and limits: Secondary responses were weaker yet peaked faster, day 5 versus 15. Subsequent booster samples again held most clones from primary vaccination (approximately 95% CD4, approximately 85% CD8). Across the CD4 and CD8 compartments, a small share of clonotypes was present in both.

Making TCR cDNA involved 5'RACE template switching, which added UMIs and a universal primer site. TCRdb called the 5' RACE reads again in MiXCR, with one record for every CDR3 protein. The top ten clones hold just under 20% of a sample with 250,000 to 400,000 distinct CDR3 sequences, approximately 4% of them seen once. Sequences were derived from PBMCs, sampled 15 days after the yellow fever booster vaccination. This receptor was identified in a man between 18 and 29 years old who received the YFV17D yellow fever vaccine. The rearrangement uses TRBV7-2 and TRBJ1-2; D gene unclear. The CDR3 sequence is CASSPQNAYGYTF. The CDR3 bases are TGTGCCAGCAGCCCACAGAACGCCTATGGCTACACCTTC. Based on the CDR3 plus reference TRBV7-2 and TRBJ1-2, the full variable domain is GAGVSQSPSNKVTEKGKDVELRCDPISGHTALYWYRQSLGQGLEFLIYFQGNSAPDKSGLPSDRFSAERTGGSVSTLTIQRTQQEDSAVYLCASSPQNAYGYTFGSGTRLTVV.